This T cell receptor beta chain was sequenced for a study of shared clonotypes between healthy human individuals. Repertoires were generated with immunoSEQ multiplex PCR, while TCRdb's copy carries only in-frame clones and drops some. Among about 1 million clones listed, around four fifths were seen once. This clonotype was obtained from a man aged 18 to 30 in good health. The material sequenced was memory CD4+ T cells sorted from blood. Described subset: CD45RA-negative fraction.

The CDR3 DNA sequence: TGTGCCAGTACCCTAGCCCAGTCTGGAAACACCATATATTTT. Protein sequence: CASTLAQSGNTIYF. J is TRBJ1-3 and V is TRBV19; no reliable D call. V lost 7 bases and J lost 1, with 11 bases in between. This CDR3 has 14 amino acids. Germline CDR1 reads LNHDA; CDR2 reads SQIVND (reference sequence).